The 31 T cell receptor beta chains below come from one sample, sequenced in a study of PD-L1 blockade in urothelial cancer. Measured with immunoSEQ multiplex PCR; TCRdb has only the in-frame clones, and not every one. The sample includes 40,000 to 50,000 clones, around 84% of them seen just once. Time point indicated: pretreatment peripheral blood. The sequences come from PBMCs, collected around atezolizumab (anti-PD-L1) treatment. These receptors originate from a man in his 70s with urothelial cancer.

The chain uses TRBV4-2 and TRBJ2-5; 11 positions agree with TRBD2. Per germline, CDR1 LGHNA and CDR2 YNFKEQ. CDR3 length: 16 residues. Trimming at V came to 1 base and at J to 5 bases, leaving 6 bases not matched to a gene. The CDR3 region is CASSQASLAGVETQYF. The CDR3 nucleotides are TGTGCCAGCAGCCAAGCTTCACTAGCGGGAGTTGAGACCCAGTACTTC.

The chain uses TRBV6-5 and TRBJ1-2, with 8 bases identical to TRBD1. V was clipped by 8 bases and J by 4 bases; unmatched bases: 9. Germline V lookup: CDR1 MNHEY, CDR2 SVGAGI. There are 14 residues in the CDR3. The CDR3 bases are TGTGCCAGCGGGATCGGACAGGGCCTCTATGGCTACACCTTC. Translated: CASGIGQGLYGYTF.

The rearrangement links TRBV7-2 to TRBJ1-1, with D possibly being TRBD1 (6 bases). V was clipped by 2 bases and J by 10 bases, with 11 bases between them. Germline V gene lookup returns CDR1 SGHTA and CDR2 FQGNSA. This CDR3 region has 12 residues. The CDR3 DNA follows: TGTGCCAGCAGCTTACAGGGGATAGTAGCTTTCTTT. It yields the protein CASSLQGIVAFF.

V usage is TRBV5-4 and J usage is TRBJ1-1, with D uncertain. The length of the CDR3 is 14 residues. In germline, CDR1 is SGHNT, CDR2 YYREEE (reference sequence). V lost 2 bases to trimming and J lost 2 bases, with 10 bases between them. The CDR3 is CASSFREGNTEAFF. CDR3 DNA sequence: TGTGCCAGCAGCTTTCGAGAGGGTAACACTGAAGCTTTCTTT.

The CDR3 bases are TGCGCCAGCAGCTTGGAGGCGGGCTATGGCTACACCTTC. It encodes CASSLEAGYGYTF. This rearrangement joins TRBV5-1 to TRBJ1-2; D is unclear. V was trimmed by 0 bases and J by 4 bases, leaving 7 bases between them. Germline CDR1 and CDR2: SGHRS and YFSETQ. This CDR3 is 13 amino acids long.

The rearrangement uses TRBV6-1 and TRBJ2-7; 9 bases match TRBD1. The CDR3 length is 14 residues. Germline loops: CDR1 MNHNS, CDR2 SASEGT. V lost 7 bases and J lost 2; bases outside the gene matches: 6. CDR3 in amino acids: CASTNRDRAYEQYF. In nucleotides, the CDR3 is TGTGCCAGCACCAACCGGGACAGGGCCTACGAGCAGTACTTC.

V usage is TRBV15 and J usage is TRBJ1-1, with D unresolved. Germline-derived CDR1 and CDR2 are LNHNV and YYDKDF (reference sequence). Trimming cost V 5 bases and J 2 bases, with 12 bases left between them. The CDR3 loop spans 14 amino acids. CDR3 amino acids: CATSFEPGNTEAFF. In DNA, the CDR3 is TGTGCCACCAGCTTCGAACCGGGAAACACTGAAGCTTTCTTT.

The chain carries TRBV28 and TRBJ1-6; D ambiguous. Germline values: CDR1 MDHEN, CDR2 SYDVKM. Between the trimmed V and J ends, which lost 4 bases and 9 bases, there was a span of 10 bases. This CDR3 is built from 13 residues. The CDR3 here is CASSSTDASPLHF. The CDR3, as DNA: TGTGCCAGCAGTTCTACAGATGCTTCACCCCTCCACTTT. Full variable domain (rest looked up from reference TRBV28 and TRBJ1-6): DVKVTQSSRYLVKRTGEKVFLECVQDMDHENMFWYRQDPGLGLRLIYFSYDVKMKEKGDIPEGYSVSREKKERFSLILESASTNQTSMYLCASSSTDASPLHFGNGTRLTVT.

The rearrangement joins TRBV6-5 to TRBJ2-2, with 13 positions matching TRBD2. V trimming: 6 bases; J trimming: 5 bases; junction bases outside the gene matches: 3. Germline CDR1 reads MNHEY; CDR2 reads SVGAGI. The CDR3 loop spans 15 amino acids. The CDR3 protein is CASSSLAGGTGELFF. The CDR3 nucleotides read TGTGCCAGCAGCTCACTAGCGGGAGGGACCGGGGAGCTGTTTTTT.

The rearrangement links TRBV25-1 to TRBJ1-2, with TRBD1 matching over 7 bases. The CDR3 consists of 13 residues. The ends lost 4 bases at V and 3 bases at J; junction bases unmatched: 2. Looked up from germline, CDR1 is MGHDK and CDR2 is SYGVNS. The CDR3 here is CASSVTGDYGYTF. Written as DNA, the CDR3 is TGTGCCAGCAGTGTCACAGGGGACTATGGCTACACCTTC.

The V gene is TRBV6-1, the J gene TRBJ1-1; D may be TRBD1 (5 bases). Trimming left V 4 bases short and J 1 base short, with 10 bases between. Germline lookup yields CDR1 MNHNS and CDR2 SASEGT. This CDR3 contains 14 residues. CDR3 amino acids: CASSAARENTEAFF. The CDR3 DNA sequence: TGTGCCAGCAGTGCCGCCAGGGAGAACACTGAAGCTTTCTTT.

The V call is TRBV11-1, the J call TRBJ1-1; D call uncertain. V was pared by 8 bases and J by 1 base, with 11 bases between. The germline V gene encodes CDR1 SGHAT and CDR2 FQDESV (reference sequence). CDR3 length: 13 residues. This CDR3 is CASHGEGNTEAFF. Here the CDR3 DNA reads TGTGCCAGCCACGGGGAAGGGAACACTGAAGCTTTCTTT.

A remark on this clone: One junction end disagrees with the germline gene, perhaps due to a read error. The chain employs TRBV18 and TRBJ2-7; 9 bases are a match to TRBD1. Per germline, CDR1 KGHSH and CDR2 LQKENI. The CDR3 consists of 14 residues. The CDR3 sequence: CASSRGQGSPGEYF. In nucleotides, the CDR3 is TGTGCCAGTTCACGGGGACAGGGTAGCCCCGGGGAGTACTTC.

The V call is TRBV18, the J call TRBJ2-7; 7 nucleotides align to TRBD2. In germline, CDR1 is KGHSH, CDR2 LQKENI. Losses at the gene ends were 6 bases for V and 2 bases for J; bases not matched to a gene: 10. The CDR3 contains 15 residues. This chain's CDR3 is CASSLGLAETYEQYF. CDR3 nucleotides: TGTGCCAGCTCCCTGGGCCTAGCGGAAACCTACGAGCAGTACTTC.

The chain couples TRBV19 to TRBJ1-4, with TRBD1 as a possible D gene (6 bases). CDR3 length equals 16 residues. Trimming took 6 bases from V and 7 from J, leaving 21 bases between them. Germline lookup yields CDR1 LNHDA and CDR2 SQIVND (reference sequence). This CDR3 reads CASSLYRTDQGEKLFF. As DNA, the CDR3 is TGTGCCAGTAGCCTATACCGGACAGACCAGGGTGAAAAACTGTTTTTT.

The CDR3 here is CASSENRGGEQYF. Written as DNA, the CDR3 is TGTGCCAGCAGTGAAAATCGGGGGGGCGAGCAGTACTTC. This rearrangement joins TRBV6-1 to TRBJ2-7, with 8 bases matching TRBD2. This CDR3 contains 13 residues. Germline assignment: CDR1 MNHNS and CDR2 SASEGT. With 2 bases clipped from V and 6 bases from J, the junction kept 3 bases outside the gene matches.

In this sample, this clone turned up once. The chain uses TRBV21-1 and TRBJ2-7; TRBD2 was called by the table and not checked on the DNA. TRBV21-1 is labeled a pseudogene. The CDR3 has 16 residues. Written as DNA, the CDR3 is TGTGCCAGAGCCCTACCTGGGACTCCTCCCCGCGGAGAGCAGTACTTC. Protein product: CARALPGTPPRGEQYF.

This rearrangement joins TRBV5-1 to TRBJ2-5; D is ambiguous. Trimming took 0 bases from V and 3 from J, leaving 18 bases between them. CDR3 length equals 17 residues. The germline V gene has CDR1 SGHRS and CDR2 YFSETQ. The CDR3 bases are TGCGCCAGCAGCTTGGGTGTTTCTGATTCCTCAGAAGAGACCCAGTACTTC. Encoded protein: CASSLGVSDSSEETQYF. Filled out from reference TRBV5-1 and TRBJ2-5, the complete variable domain reads KAGVTQTPRYLIKTRGQQVTLSCSPISGHRSVSWYQQTPGQGLQFLFEYFSETQRNKGNFPGRFSGRQFSNSRSEMNVSTLELGDSALYLCASSLGVSDSSEETQYFGPGTRLLVL.

The J gene is TRBJ1-3, the V gene TRBV5-5, with no clear D. Trimming cost V 3 bases and J 2 bases, with 24 bases left between them. This CDR3 contains 19 residues. Per the germline V gene, CDR1 is SGHKS and CDR2 is YYEKEE (reference sequence). DNA of the CDR3: TGTGCCAGCAGCTCACCTCCGGTCTCCACCCGTTTTACTGGAAACACCATATATTTT. It encodes CASSSPPVSTRFTGNTIYF.

CDR3 residues: CASSLEPGQPQHF. Here the CDR3 DNA reads TGTGCCAGCAGCTTAGAACCGGGTCAGCCCCAGCATTTT. The rearrangement uses TRBV7-2 and TRBJ1-5; D not certain. V dropped 1 base and J dropped 6 bases, with 7 bases sitting between them. CDR3 length equals 13 residues. CDR1 and CDR2 (germline): SGHTA, FQGNSA.

This clone came up a few times. This chain joins TRBV29-1 and TRBJ2-3, with D perhaps matching TRBD1 (7 bases). Looked up from germline, CDR1 is SQVTM and CDR2 is ANQGSEA. The length of the CDR3 is 13 residues. Between the trimmed V and J ends, which lost 2 bases and 5 bases, there was a span of 11 bases. CDR3 in DNA: TGCAGCGTTGAACGACAGGGAGGAGATACGCAGTATTTT. This codes for CSVERQGGDTQYF.

V usage is TRBV19 and J usage is TRBJ2-2; D not resolved. Per the germline V gene, CDR1 is LNHDA and CDR2 is SQIVND (reference sequence). V was pared by 7 bases and J by 2 bases, with 11 bases between. The CDR3 consists of 14 residues. This CDR3 reads CASTTSGNTGELFF. The CDR3 region has the DNA TGTGCCAGTACTACGTCAGGAAACACCGGGGAGCTGTTTTTT.

The chain combines TRBV9 with TRBJ1-2, with D maybe TRBD1 (5 bases). CDR3 size: 14 residues. Per the germline V gene, CDR1 is SGDLS and CDR2 is YYNGEE. V was pared by 3 bases and J by 0 bases, with 9 bases between. The CDR3 loop reads CASSAGLTNYGYTF. The CDR3 region has the DNA TGTGCCAGCAGCGCGGGACTAACTAACTATGGCTACACCTTC.

This rearrangement joins TRBV4-3 to TRBJ1-1, with D maybe TRBD1 (5 bases). The CDR3 contains 19 residues. CDR1 is LGHNA and CDR2 is YSLEER in the germline V gene. V lost 0 bases and J lost 0, with 20 bases in between. The CDR3 loop reads CASSQDLVREGPMNTEAFF. CDR3 nucleotides: TGCGCCAGCAGCCAAGATCTGGTCAGGGAGGGTCCCATGAACACTGAAGCTTTCTTT.

This chain joins TRBV18 and TRBJ2-2; D gene uncertain. The CDR3 length is 14 residues. Germline values: CDR1 KGHSH, CDR2 LQKENI. V lost 3 bases and J lost 5, with 10 bases in between. The DNA for the CDR3 is TGTGCCAGCTCACCCTACGGCGGTACCGGGGAGCTGTTTTTT. Its protein is CASSPYGGTGELFF.

The chain links TRBV19 to TRBJ2-3; 10 bases are a match to TRBD2. With 6 bases clipped from V and 1 base from J, the junction kept 7 bases outside the gene matches. The CDR3 is made up of 16 amino acids. Germline CDR1 and CDR2: LNHDA and SQIVND (reference sequence). This chain's CDR3 is CASRSLAGAGTDTQYF. CDR3 sequence (DNA): TGTGCCAGTAGGTCTCTAGCGGGAGCTGGCACAGATACGCAGTATTTT. Combining the CDR3 with reference TRBV19 and TRBJ2-3 gives the whole variable domain DGGITQSPKYLFRKEGQNVTLSCEQNLNHDAMYWYRQDPGQGLRLIYYSQIVNDFQKGDIAEGYSVSREKKESFPLTVTSAQKNPTAFYLCASRSLAGAGTDTQYFGPGTRLTVL.

The gene calls are TRBV7-2 and TRBJ2-5; possible D gene TRBD1, 6 bases. CDR1 is SGHTA and CDR2 is FQGNSA in the germline V gene. The CDR3 covers 12 residues. Trimming removed 8 bases from V and 1 base from J, with 8 bases in between. CDR3 amino acids: CASGQFQETQYF. CDR3 sequence (DNA): TGTGCCAGCGGACAGTTCCAAGAGACCCAGTACTTC.

This chain connects TRBV7-3 to TRBJ2-5; D is possibly TRBD1 (6 bases). This CDR3 spans 15 amino acids. V was trimmed by 4 bases and J by 7 bases, leaving 19 bases between them. Germline CDR1 SGHTA, CDR2 FQGTGA. CDR3 sequence reads: CASSSRGGDSRTQYF. The CDR3 region has the DNA TGTGCCAGCAGCTCCCGTGGGGGCGATTCCCGGACCCAGTACTTC.

V usage is TRBV5-1 and J usage is TRBJ1-1, with D possibly matching TRBD1 (5 bases). CDR3 length: 17 residues. Germline assignment: CDR1 SGHRS and CDR2 YFSETQ. Trimming removed 4 bases from V and 6 bases from J, with 25 bases in between. The CDR3 here is CASSPQGPGSGYAEAFF. The CDR3 bases are TGCGCCAGCAGCCCGCAGGGCCCAGGATCAGGGTACGCTGAAGCTTTCTTT.

The chain employs TRBV4-1 and TRBJ1-5; 8 positions match TRBD1. CDR3 size: 14 residues. The germline V gene has CDR1 MGHRA and CDR2 YSYEKL. V lost 4 bases to trimming and J lost 2 bases; unmatched junction nucleotides: 1. The DNA for the CDR3 is TGCGCCAGCAGCCCGACAGGGGGCAATCAGCCCCAGCATTTT. Protein sequence: CASSPTGGNQPQHF.

This clone was detected once. The chain is built from TRBV9 and TRBJ2-2; D possibly corresponds to TRBD2 (6 bases). The CDR3 sequence is 16 residues long. Germline V gene sequence: CDR1 SGDLS, CDR2 YYNGEE. V was shortened by 3 bases and J by 5 bases, with 17 bases between the two germline ends. The CDR3 here is CASSAPRGGGTGELFF. The CDR3 DNA reads TGTGCCAGCAGCGCCCCCCGGGGCGGAGGGACCGGGGAGCTGTTTTTT.